This T cell receptor beta chain was sequenced during a study of T cell repertoires in cytomegalovirus infection. About the research overall: Evidence of both CMV infection and a matching HLA type came from public TCR beta signatures. Whole-study results and caveats: Clonotype analysis showed dominance of the ex vivo response by HLA-C-restricted CMV-specific TCR beta clonotypes. CMV carriers having the relevant HLA were flagged by cumulative public TCR beta family frequency.

TCRdb called the reads again in MiXCR, with one record for every CDR3 protein. The repertoire includes 270,000 or so distinct CDR3 sequences, approximately 17% of them detected once, and 40% to 55% sits in the top ten. The junction had 11 bases not matched to a gene; V was cut back by 7 bases and J by 3 bases. This CDR3 has 16 residues. The germline CDR1 and CDR2 sequences are SQVTM and ANQGSEA. Regarding this clonotype: Its antigen is currently unknown.

The TCR originated in a human donor in good health (CMV status not recorded). Some clones in this sample may be carry-over from other donors' samples. Material for sequencing was CD8+ T cells from PBMCs. The genes are TRBV29-1 and TRBJ2-1; 11 nucleotides match TRBD2. CDR3 sequence reads: CSAGGFLAGGYNEQFF. CDR3 nucleotide sequence: TGCAGCGCCGGTGGTTTTCTAGCGGGGGGCTACAATGAGCAGTTCTTC.